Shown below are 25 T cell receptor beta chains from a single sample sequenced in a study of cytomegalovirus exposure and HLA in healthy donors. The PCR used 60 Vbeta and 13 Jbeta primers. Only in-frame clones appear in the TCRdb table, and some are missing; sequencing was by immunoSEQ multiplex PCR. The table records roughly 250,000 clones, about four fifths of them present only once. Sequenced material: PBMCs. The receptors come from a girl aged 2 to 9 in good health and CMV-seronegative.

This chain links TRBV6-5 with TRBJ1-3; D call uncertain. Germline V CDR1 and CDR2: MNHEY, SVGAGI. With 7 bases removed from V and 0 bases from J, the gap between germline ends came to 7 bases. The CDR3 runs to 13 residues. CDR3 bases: TGTGCCAGCACTGGACTCTCTGGAAACACCATATATTTT. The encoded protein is CASTGLSGNTIYF.

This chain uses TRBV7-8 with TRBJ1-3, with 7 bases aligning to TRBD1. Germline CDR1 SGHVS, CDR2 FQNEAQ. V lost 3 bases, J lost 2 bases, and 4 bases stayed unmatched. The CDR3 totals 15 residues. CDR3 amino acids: CASSLTGNPGNTIYF. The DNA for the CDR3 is TGTGCCAGCAGCTTGACAGGGAACCCTGGAAACACCATATATTTT.

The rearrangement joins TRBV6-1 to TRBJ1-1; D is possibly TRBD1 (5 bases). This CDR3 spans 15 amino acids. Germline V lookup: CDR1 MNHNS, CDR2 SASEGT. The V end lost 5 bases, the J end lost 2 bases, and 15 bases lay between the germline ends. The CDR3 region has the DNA TGTGCCAGCAGTCAGGGAAGAGGGACTAACACTGAAGCTTTCTTT. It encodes CASSQGRGTNTEAFF.

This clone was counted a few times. CDR3 DNA sequence: TGTGCCAGCAGCTCGAAGCGGGAGTCATACGAGCAGTACTTC. Translated, it gives CASSSKRESYEQYF. The chain couples TRBV7-8 to TRBJ2-7; 8 bases fit TRBD2. The CDR3 loop spans 14 amino acids. V was pared by 4 bases and J by 4 bases, with 6 bases of the junction left unmatched. CDR1 is SGHVS and CDR2 is FQNEAQ in the germline V gene. Supplemented by reference TRBV7-8 and TRBJ2-7, the full variable domain reads GAGVSQSPRYKVAKRGQDVALRCDPISGHVSLFWYQQALGQGPEFLTYFQNEAQLDKSGLPSDRFFAERPEGSVSTLKIQRTQQEDSAVYLCASSSKRESYEQYFGPGTRLTVT.

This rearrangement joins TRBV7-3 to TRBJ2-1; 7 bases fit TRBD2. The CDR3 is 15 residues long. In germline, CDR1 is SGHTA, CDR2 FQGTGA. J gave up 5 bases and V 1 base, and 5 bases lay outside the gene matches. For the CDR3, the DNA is TGTGCCAGCAGCTTAATCGCGGGAGTTGACAATGAGCAGTTCTTC. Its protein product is CASSLIAGVDNEQFF.

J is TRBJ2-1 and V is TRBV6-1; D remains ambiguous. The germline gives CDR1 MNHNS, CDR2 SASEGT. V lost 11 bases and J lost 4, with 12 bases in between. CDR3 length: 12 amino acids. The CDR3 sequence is CAGSQAYNEQFF. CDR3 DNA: TGTGCCGGCTCGCAGGCGTACAATGAGCAGTTCTTC.

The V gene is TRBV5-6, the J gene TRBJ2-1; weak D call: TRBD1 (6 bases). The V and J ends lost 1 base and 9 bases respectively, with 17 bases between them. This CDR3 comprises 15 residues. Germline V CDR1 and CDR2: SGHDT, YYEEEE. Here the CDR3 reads CASSLIVGARGEQFF. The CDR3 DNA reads TGTGCCAGCAGCTTGATTGTGGGGGCTAGGGGTGAGCAGTTCTTC.

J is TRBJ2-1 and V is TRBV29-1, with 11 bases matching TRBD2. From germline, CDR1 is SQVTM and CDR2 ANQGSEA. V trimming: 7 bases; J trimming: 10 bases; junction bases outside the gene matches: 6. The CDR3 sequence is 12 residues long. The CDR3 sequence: CSARRLAGEQFF. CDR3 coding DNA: TGCAGCGCCAGAAGACTAGCGGGAGAGCAGTTCTTC.

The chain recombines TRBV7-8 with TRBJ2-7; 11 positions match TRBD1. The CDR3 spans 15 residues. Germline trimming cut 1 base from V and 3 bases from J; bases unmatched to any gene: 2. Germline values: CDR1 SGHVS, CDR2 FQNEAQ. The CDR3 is CASSLGTGGFYEQYF. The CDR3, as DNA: TGTGCCAGCAGCTTAGGGACAGGGGGCTTCTACGAGCAGTACTTC.

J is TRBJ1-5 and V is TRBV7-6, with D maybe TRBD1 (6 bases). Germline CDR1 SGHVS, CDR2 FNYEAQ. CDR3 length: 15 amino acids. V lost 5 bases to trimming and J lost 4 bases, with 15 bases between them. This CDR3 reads CASSPGSQGNQPQHF. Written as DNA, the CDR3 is TGTGCCAGCAGCCCAGGCTCACAGGGTAATCAGCCCCAGCATTTT.

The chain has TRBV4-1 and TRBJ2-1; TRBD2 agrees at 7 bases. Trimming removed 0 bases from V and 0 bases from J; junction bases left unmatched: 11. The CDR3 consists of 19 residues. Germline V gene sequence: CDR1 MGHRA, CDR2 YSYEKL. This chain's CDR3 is CASSQDLRRGFTSYNEQFF. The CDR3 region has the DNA TGCGCCAGCAGCCAAGATTTGCGGCGGGGGTTTACCTCCTACAATGAGCAGTTCTTC.

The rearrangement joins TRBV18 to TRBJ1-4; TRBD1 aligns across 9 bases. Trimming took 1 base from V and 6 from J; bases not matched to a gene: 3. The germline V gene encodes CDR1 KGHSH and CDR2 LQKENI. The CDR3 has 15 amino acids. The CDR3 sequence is CASSPRRTGDEKLFF. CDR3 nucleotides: TGTGCCAGCTCACCACGACGGACAGGGGATGAAAAACTGTTTTTT.

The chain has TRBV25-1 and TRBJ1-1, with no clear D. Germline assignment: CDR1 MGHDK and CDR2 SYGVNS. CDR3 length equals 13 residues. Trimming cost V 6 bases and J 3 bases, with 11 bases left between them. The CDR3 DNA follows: TGTGCCAGCAGCTCCCCTCTAGACACTGAAGCTTTCTTT. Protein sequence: CASSSPLDTEAFF.

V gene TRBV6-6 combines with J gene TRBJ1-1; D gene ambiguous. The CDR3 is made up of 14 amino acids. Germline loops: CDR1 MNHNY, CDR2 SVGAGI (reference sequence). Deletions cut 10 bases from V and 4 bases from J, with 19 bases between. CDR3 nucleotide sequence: TGTGCCACTTGGTTTTCGGCGAGGGCCACTGAAGCTTTCTTT. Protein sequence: CATWFSARATEAFF.

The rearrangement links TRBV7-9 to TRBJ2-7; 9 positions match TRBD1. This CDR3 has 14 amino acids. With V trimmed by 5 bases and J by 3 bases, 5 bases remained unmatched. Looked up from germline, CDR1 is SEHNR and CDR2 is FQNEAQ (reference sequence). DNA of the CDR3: TGTGCCAGCAGCCCAGACAGGGGGGTCTACGAGCAGTACTTC. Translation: CASSPDRGVYEQYF.

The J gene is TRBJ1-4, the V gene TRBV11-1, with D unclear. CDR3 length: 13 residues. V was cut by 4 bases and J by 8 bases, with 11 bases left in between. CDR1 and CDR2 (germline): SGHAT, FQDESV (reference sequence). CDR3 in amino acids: CASSYDYGEKLFF. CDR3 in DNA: TGTGCCAGCAGCTACGATTACGGGGAAAAACTGTTTTTT.

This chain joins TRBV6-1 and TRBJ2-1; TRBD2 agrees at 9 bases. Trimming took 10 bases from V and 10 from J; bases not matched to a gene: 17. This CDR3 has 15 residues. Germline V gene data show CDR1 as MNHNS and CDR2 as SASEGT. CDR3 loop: CATNSIRGGANEQFF. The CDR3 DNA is TGTGCCACCAATTCTATCCGCGGGGGGGCCAACGAGCAGTTCTTC.

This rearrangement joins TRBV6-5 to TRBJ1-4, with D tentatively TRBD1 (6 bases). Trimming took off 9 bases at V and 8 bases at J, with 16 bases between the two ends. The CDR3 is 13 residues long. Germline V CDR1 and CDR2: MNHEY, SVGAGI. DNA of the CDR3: TGTGCCAGTAGGGACATATTCGGCGAAAAACTGTTTTTT. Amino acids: CASRDIFGEKLFF.

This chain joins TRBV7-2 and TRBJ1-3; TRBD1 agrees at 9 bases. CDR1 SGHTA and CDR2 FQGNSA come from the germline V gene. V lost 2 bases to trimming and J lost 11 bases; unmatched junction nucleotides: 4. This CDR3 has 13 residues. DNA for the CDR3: TGTGCCAGCAGCTTAACGGGGGACAGGGCCATATATTTT. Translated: CASSLTGDRAIYF. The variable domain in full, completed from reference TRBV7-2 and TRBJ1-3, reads GAGVSQSPSNKVTEKGKDVELRCDPISGHTALYWYRQSLGQGLEFLIYFQGNSAPDKSGLPSDRFSAERTGGSVSTLTIQRTQQEDSAVYLCASSLTGDRAIYFGEGSWLTVV.

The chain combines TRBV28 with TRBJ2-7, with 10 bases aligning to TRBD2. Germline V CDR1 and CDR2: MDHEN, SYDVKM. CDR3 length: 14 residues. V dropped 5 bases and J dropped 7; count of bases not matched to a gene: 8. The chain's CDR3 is CASSERGGSGEQYF. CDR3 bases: TGTGCCAGCAGTGAGCGGGGGGGGTCGGGAGAGCAGTACTTC.

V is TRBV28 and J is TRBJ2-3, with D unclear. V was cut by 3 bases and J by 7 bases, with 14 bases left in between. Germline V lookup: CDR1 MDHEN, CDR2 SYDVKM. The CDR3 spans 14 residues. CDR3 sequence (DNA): TGTGCCAGCAGTTTTATTTACTTCCCCCATACGCAGTATTTT. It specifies CASSFIYFPHTQYF.

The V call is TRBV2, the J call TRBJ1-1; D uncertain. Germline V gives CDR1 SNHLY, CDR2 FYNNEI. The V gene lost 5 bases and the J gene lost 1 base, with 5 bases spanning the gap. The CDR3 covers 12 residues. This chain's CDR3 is CASSTGNTEAFF. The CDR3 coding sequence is TGTGCCAGCAGTACCGGGAACACTGAAGCTTTCTTT.

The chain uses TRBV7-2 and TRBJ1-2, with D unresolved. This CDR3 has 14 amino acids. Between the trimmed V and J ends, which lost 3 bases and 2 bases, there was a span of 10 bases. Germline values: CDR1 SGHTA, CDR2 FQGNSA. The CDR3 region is CASSFIRQNYGYTF. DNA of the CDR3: TGTGCCAGCAGCTTTATCAGACAAAACTATGGCTACACCTTC.

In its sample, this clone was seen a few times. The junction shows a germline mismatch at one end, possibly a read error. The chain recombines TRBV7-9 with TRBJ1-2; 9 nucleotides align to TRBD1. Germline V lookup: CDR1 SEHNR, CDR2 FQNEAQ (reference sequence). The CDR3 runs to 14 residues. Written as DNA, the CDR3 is TGTTCCAGCAGCTCCTCGGACAGGGGAAGTGGCTACACCTTC. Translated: CSSSSSDRGSGYTF.

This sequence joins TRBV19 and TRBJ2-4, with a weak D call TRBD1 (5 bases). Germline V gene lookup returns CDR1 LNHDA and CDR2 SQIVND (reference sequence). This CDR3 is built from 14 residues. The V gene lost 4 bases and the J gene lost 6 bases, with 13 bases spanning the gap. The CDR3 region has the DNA TGTGCCAGTAGTACAGGGCCCGACTTAAACATTCAGTACTTC. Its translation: CASSTGPDLNIQYF.